Listed below are T cell receptor beta chains from one sample, sequenced in a study of blood T cell repertoires in COVID-19. Profiled with immunoSEQ multiplex PCR; TCRdb holds only in-frame clones, not every one. Seen here are around 180,000 clones, around 72% observed once, and the top ten hold around 2.9%. The sequencing sample was made of peripheral blood. The receptor set was obtained from a woman older than 75 with acute or convalescent COVID-19. Both conserved end residues are part of each CDR3. D genes are given only for firm matches. Clone size is shown for a subset of rows, as once, few, many or a class of expanded clone.

clone_size	v_call	j_call	d_call	cdr3_nt	cdr3_aa
NA	TRBV28	TRBJ1-2	NA	TGTGCCAGCAGTTTCGAGCGCGGCTACACCTTC	CASSFERGYTF
NA	TRBV10-1	TRBJ1-1	NA	TGCGCCAGCAGTGTTACCAGGAACACTGAAGCTTTCTTT	CASSVTRNTEAFF
NA	TRBV14	TRBJ2-7	NA	TGTGCCAGCAGCCACATAGCGCCACCACTGTACGAGCAGTACTTC	CASSHIAPPLYEQYF
NA	TRBV28	TRBJ1-2	TRBD1	TGTGCCAGCAGTGAGACCAGGGGGTATGGCTACACCTTC	CASSETRGYGYTF
NA	TRBV25-1	TRBJ2-2	TRBD2	TGTGCCAGCATGGCTAGCGGGAGAACCGGGGAGCTGTTTTTT	CASMASGRTGELFF
NA	TRBV29-1	TRBJ2-5	NA	TGCAGCGTGCAACAGCTGGGAGAGACCCAGTACTTC	CSVQQLGETQYF
NA	TRBV9	TRBJ2-2	NA	TGTGCCAGCAGCGTAGCTCGCGAAGTGAGCACCGGGGAGCTGTTTTTT	CASSVAREVSTGELFF
NA	TRBV5-5	TRBJ1-6	TRBD1	TGTGCCAGCAGCTCCGGGACAGGGGGCTCCTATAATTCACCCCTCCACTTT	CASSSGTGGSYNSPLHF
NA	TRBV29-1	TRBJ2-1	TRBD1	TGCAGCGTTGAGCGGACAGGGATTGAGCAGTTCTTC	CSVERTGIEQFF
NA	TRBV10-3	TRBJ1-2	TRBD1	TGTGCCACCCAAACGGGACAGAACCCTCTCTATGGCTACACCTTC	CATQTGQNPLYGYTF
NA	TRBV28	TRBJ2-1	TRBD1	TGTGCCAGCAGTTCAACCGGGACAGGGGCCAATGAGCAGTTCTTC	CASSSTGTGANEQFF
few	TRBV5-8	TRBJ1-1	NA	TGTGCCAGCGCTTTCGGGTACACTGAAGCTTTCTTT	CASAFGYTEAFF
NA	TRBV6-6	TRBJ1-5	TRBD1	TGTGCCAGCATAAGCAGGGGGTACGATCAGCCCCAGCATTTT	CASISRGYDQPQHF
NA	TRBV11-3	TRBJ2-3	TRBD1	TGTGCCAGCAGCCCCCGGACAGGGTCAGATACGCAGTATTTT	CASSPRTGSDTQYF
once	TRBV4-3	TRBJ1-5	NA	TGCGCCAGCAGCCGAGCGCAGGGAGGACAGCCCCAGCATTTT	CASSRAQGGQPQHF
NA	TRBV7-2	TRBJ1-2	TRBD1	TGTGCCAGCTCTGAAGGGGGCGGGTATGGCTACACCTTC	CASSEGGGYGYTF
NA	TRBV9	TRBJ2-5	NA	TGTGCCAGCAGCGTAGGACTGTACCAAGAGACCCAGTACTTC	CASSVGLYQETQYF
NA	TRBV4-1	TRBJ1-1	NA	TGCGCCAGCAGCCCCACGAGAGGGTCTTTCACTGAAGCTTTCTTT	CASSPTRGSFTEAFF
NA	TRBV6-2/TRBV6-3	TRBJ2-1	TRBD2	TGTGCCAGCAGTTACGTGACTAGCGGGAGATGGGTTGAGTTGGCCAACAATGAGCAGTTCTTC	CASSYVTSGRWVELANNEQFF
NA	TRBV11-1	TRBJ2-3	TRBD2	TGTGCCAGCAGCGTCAATGTGCGGGGGAACACAGATACGCAGTATTTT	CASSVNVRGNTDTQYF
many	TRBV27	TRBJ2-7	NA	TGTGCCGTACGACAGCCTCGAGGGGGCGAGCAGTACTTC	CAVRQPRGGEQYF
NA	TRBV7-2	TRBJ1-1	NA	TGTGCCAGCGGTTCGGTGGGGGCCCCAAACACTGAAGCTTTCTTT	CASGSVGAPNTEAFF
NA	TRBV28	TRBJ2-1	TRBD2	TGTGCCGCGGGAGCGGGAGGGGGACTCAATGAGCAGTTCTTC	CAAGAGGGLNEQFF
NA	TRBV5-1	TRBJ1-4	TRBD1	TGCGCCAGCAGCTCTAGACAGGGGGCTAATGAAAAACTGTTTTTT	CASSSRQGANEKLFF
NA	TRBV5-1	TRBJ2-3	TRBD1	TGTGCCAGCAGCTGGGGACAGGGGGCCGCAGATACGCAGTATTTT	CASSWGQGAADTQYF
NA	TRBV5-1	TRBJ1-6	TRBD1	TGCGCCAGCAGCTTAGGGACAGAGGGTTCACCCCTCCACTTT	CASSLGTEGSPLHF
NA	TRBV30	TRBJ2-7	NA	TGTGCCGGGGGAGTGAGCTCCTACGAGCAGTACTTC	CAGGVSSYEQYF
NA	TRBV7-9	TRBJ2-5	NA	TGTGCCAGCAGCCCCCAGCAGGGGACCCAGTACTTC	CASSPQQGTQYF
NA	TRBV11-2	TRBJ1-5	NA	TGTGCCAGCAGCGACCGGGGGGGGAATCAGCCCCAGCATTTT	CASSDRGGNQPQHF
NA	TRBV28	TRBJ2-6	TRBD1	TGTGCCAGCCGAGGACAGGGGGTATCTGGGGCCAACGTCCTGACTTTC	CASRGQGVSGANVLTF
NA	TRBV28	TRBJ2-1	TRBD1	TGTGCCAGCAGTTTTAAGTACAGGGGTAGAAGGGAGCAGTTCTTC	CASSFKYRGRREQFF
NA	TRBV3-1/TRBV3-2	TRBJ2-2	NA	TGTGCCAGCAGCCAATTTGGCAGCGGTCCCGGGGAGCTGTTTTTT	CASSQFGSGPGELFF
NA	TRBV6-5	TRBJ2-2	TRBD1	TGTGCCAGCAGTTACGCGACAGGGGGCGGGGAGCTGTTTTTT	CASSYATGGGELFF
NA	TRBV3-1/TRBV3-2	TRBJ2-3	NA	TGTGCCAGCAGCCCGACACAGAGCACAGATACGCAGTATTTT	CASSPTQSTDTQYF
NA	TRBV27	TRBJ1-5	NA	TGTGCCAGCAGTTTCCGACAGCCTACACGGGGCAATCAGCCCCAGCATTTT	CASSFRQPTRGNQPQHF
NA	TRBV10-3	TRBJ2-7	TRBD1	TGTGCCATCATGGGTCGACGGACAGGGGTCTACGAGCAGTACTTC	CAIMGRRTGVYEQYF
NA	TRBV4-3	TRBJ2-3	TRBD2	TGCGCCAGCAGCCAAGATGCGGGGGGAGGCACAGATACGCAGTATTTT	CASSQDAGGGTDTQYF
NA	TRBV2	TRBJ2-3	TRBD2	TGTGCCAGCTGGTCTGGTGGGGGGGAAGATACGCAGTATTTT	CASWSGGGEDTQYF
NA	TRBV5-4	TRBJ2-2	NA	TGTGCCAGCAGCTTAATTGTGGGAGTACCCGGGGAGCTGTTTTTT	CASSLIVGVPGELFF
NA	TRBV7-9	TRBJ1-5	NA	TGTGCCAGCAGCCTGACAGAGAATCAGCCCCAGCATTTT	CASSLTENQPQHF
NA	TRBV7-9	TRBJ1-4	NA	TGTGCCAGCAGCCCCTCGACTAATGAAAAACTGTTTTTT	CASSPSTNEKLFF
many	TRBV19	TRBJ1-5	NA	TGTGCCAGTAGTAGGGACAATTGGAATCAGCCCCAGCATTTT	CASSRDNWNQPQHF
NA	TRBV7-9	TRBJ2-5	NA	TGTGCCAGCAGCTCCCGTGGGGGGTCGGAGACCCAGTACTTC	CASSSRGGSETQYF
NA	TRBV7-6	TRBJ2-2	NA	TGTGCCAGCAGCTTGGAGGGCGGATCCGGGGAGCTGTTTTTT	CASSLEGGSGELFF
few	TRBV4-2	TRBJ1-6	TRBD1	TGTGCCAGCAGCCAAGACGAAGACAGGGGCAATTCACCCCTCCACTTT	CASSQDEDRGNSPLHF